The 31 T cell receptor beta chains in this list originate from one sample, sequenced in a study of early T cells in non-severe SARS-CoV-2 infection. MiXCR was run by TCRdb on the 5' RACE reads, yielding one entry per CDR3 protein. The repertoire includes 25,000 to 30,000 distinct CDR3 sequences, about 6.6% of them detected once, and about 34% sits in the top ten. The sequencing here drew on whole blood, taken at baseline. The receptor set was obtained from an adult who was a healthcare worker with PCR-confirmed SARS-CoV-2 infection or an uninfected control (not recorded which).

This clonotype occurred many times. The genes are TRBV4-2 and TRBJ2-5; 9 nucleotides agree with TRBD2. The CDR3 runs to 16 residues. CDR1 and CDR2 from the germline V gene are LGHNA and YNFKEQ. The V gene end was trimmed by 0 bases and the J gene end by 2 bases; junction bases not matched to a gene: 4. DNA for the CDR3: TGTGCCAGCAGCCAAGATCCAGCGGGGGGACAAGAGACCCAGTACTTC. This translates into CASSQDPAGGQETQYF.

This clonotype was counted only a few times. The chain employs TRBV13 and TRBJ2-5; D not certain. Germline assignment: CDR1 PRHDT and CDR2 FYEKMQ (reference sequence). Trimming stripped 1 base from V and 2 bases from J, with 8 bases between. The CDR3 is 14 amino acids. CDR3 DNA sequence: TGTGCCAGCAGCTTAGATCGGCGTCAAGAGACCCAGTACTTC. This translates into CASSLDRRQETQYF.

With respect to this clonotype: The conserved closing phenylalanine or tryptophan is absent in this CDR3, likely reflecting a read error. The rearrangement links TRBV5-1 to TRBJ2-1, with 9 positions matching TRBD2. The CDR3 extends over 14 amino acids. The germline gives CDR1 SGHRS, CDR2 YFSETQ. The CDR3 sequence is CASSLLEREDEQFI. The CDR3 region has the DNA TGTGCCAGCAGCTTGCTGGAGCGGGAGGATGAGCAGTTCATC.

This clonotype was observed at least ten times. The V gene is TRBV27, the J gene TRBJ2-7; tentative D call: TRBD2 (6 bases). Trimming removed 2 bases from V and 6 bases from J, with 14 bases in between. Germline values: CDR1 MNHEY, CDR2 SMNVEV (reference sequence). The CDR3 consists of 14 residues. For the CDR3, the DNA is TGTGCCAGCAGTTTAGGAGGGGCGAGAGCCGAGCAGTACTTC. Translating gives CASSLGGARAEQYF.

With respect to this clonotype: Being one base from a much bigger clone, this may be a read error. This chain links TRBV6-1 with TRBJ1-4; D not certain. V was trimmed by 0 bases and J by 4 bases, leaving 15 bases between them. Germline loops: CDR1 MNHNS, CDR2 SASEGT. This CDR3 region has 17 residues. CDR3 sequence: CASSEARLGCGNEKLFF. CDR3 DNA sequence: TGTGCCAGCAGTGAAGCCCGGTTGGGGTGCGGTAATGAAAAACTGTTTTTT.

This clonotype was recorded a few times. The rearrangement links TRBV5-8 to TRBJ1-4; D is uncertain. The CDR3 consists of 14 residues. V dropped 0 bases and J dropped 8 bases, with 11 bases sitting between them. Per the germline V gene, CDR1 is SGHTS and CDR2 is YDEGEE. CDR3 amino acids: CASSLDSKNEKLFF. DNA of the CDR3: TGTGCCAGCAGCTTGGATTCGAAAAACGAAAAACTGTTTTTT.

The genes are TRBV2 and TRBJ2-1; D is unclear. V lost 4 bases and J lost 2, with 6 bases in between. This CDR3 is built from 13 residues. The V gene's germline CDR1 is SNHLY and CDR2 FYNNEI. The CDR3 DNA follows: TGTGCCAGCAGTGCTGGAGCCTACAATGAGCAGTTCTTC. It specifies CASSAGAYNEQFF.

This clonotype was seen repeatedly, ten times or more. This rearrangement joins TRBV14 to TRBJ2-3; the D gene is possibly TRBD2 (6 bases). The CDR3 has 15 residues. Germline lookup yields CDR1 SGHDN and CDR2 FVKESK. Trimming removed 4 bases at V and 0 bases at J, with 11 bases between. For the CDR3, the DNA is TGTGCCAGCAGCCCCGGGGGTTATAGCACAGATACGCAGTATTTT. This translates into CASSPGGYSTDTQYF.

Many counts were recorded for this clonotype. The chain links TRBV5-5 to TRBJ2-7; D not resolved. Germline V gene lookup returns CDR1 SGHKS and CDR2 YYEKEE (reference sequence). Trimming pared 0 bases from V and 5 bases from J, leaving 15 bases between. The CDR3 sequence is 15 residues long. The CDR3 bases are TGTGCCAGCAGCTTGGCCTTTGGGGTTTTTAACGAGCAGTACTTC. Translated, it gives CASSLAFGVFNEQYF.

Concerning this clonotype: This may be a read error, as it is one base from a much larger clone. The V gene is TRBV6-5, the J gene TRBJ2-1; D remains ambiguous. The V and J ends lost 2 bases and 9 bases respectively, with 11 bases between them. Germline V CDR1 and CDR2: MNHEY, SVGAGI. The CDR3 sequence is 13 residues long. The CDR3 loop reads CASSYHALGEQFF. The CDR3 DNA sequence: TGTGCCAGCAGTTACCACGCACTTGGTGAGCAGTTCTTC.

This clonotype was recorded a few times. The chain is built from TRBV3-1 and TRBJ1-5; D remains ambiguous. V was clipped by 3 bases and J by 4 bases, with 10 bases between them. CDR1 is LGHDT, CDR2 YNNKEL, per germline (reference sequence). The CDR3 covers 14 residues. Here the CDR3 DNA reads TGTGCCAGCAGCCACTTAGGGCAGAATCAGCCCCAGCATTTT. Translated, it gives CASSHLGQNQPQHF.

This chain links TRBV19 with TRBJ2-7; 9 bases match TRBD2. The CDR3 is made up of 18 amino acids. With V trimmed by 6 bases and J by 6 bases, 21 bases remained unmatched. Germline-derived CDR1 and CDR2 are LNHDA and SQIVND (reference sequence). CDR3 sequence (DNA): TGTGCCAGTAGCCCGACGGGACTGGCGGGAGGGCCGATAGGCGAGCAGTACTTC. It translates to CASSPTGLAGGPIGEQYF.

Many counts were recorded for this clonotype. The chain joins TRBV3-1 to TRBJ2-1; no reliable D call. With 4 bases removed from V and 7 bases from J, the gap between germline ends came to 5 bases. CDR1 is LGHDT and CDR2 is YNNKEL in the germline V gene (reference sequence). CDR3 size: 11 residues. The CDR3 coding sequence is TGTGCCAGCAGCCTAATTAATGAGCAGTTCTTC. Its translation: CASSLINEQFF.

About this clonotype itself: A read error may produce the germline difference seen at one junction end. The chain recombines TRBV7-7 with TRBJ1-2; D gene unclear. The CDR3 runs 15 residues. Germline CDR1 and CDR2: SSHAT and FNYEAQ (reference sequence). CDR3 sequence reads: CASSLSQPYDRGYTF. The CDR3 bases are TGTGCTAGCAGCTTATCTCAACCCTACGACCGAGGCTACACCTTC.

In its sample, this clonotype was seen a few times. The V call is TRBV18, the J call TRBJ2-1; no reliable D call. The CDR3 has 16 amino acids. CDR1 and CDR2 (germline): KGHSH, LQKENI. V shed 0 bases and J shed 4 bases, with 13 bases lying between them. The CDR3 loop is CASSPPGQVEYNEQFF. In DNA form, the CDR3 reads TGTGCCAGCTCACCACCAGGTCAGGTGGAGTACAATGAGCAGTTCTTC.

Worth noting for this clonotype: The DNA is left out, because the CDR3 cannot be placed on it with certainty; the CDR3 is given as TCRdb lists it. The CDR3 loop is CASSPGLKFTSSTSGRLSGEQYF. The chain is built from TRBV11-3 and TRBJ2-7; TRBD2, the D gene given by the table, was not confirmed from the DNA. Including both end residues, the CDR3 is 23 amino acids long. CDR1 is SGHNT and CDR2 is YENEEA in the germline V gene.

This clonotype occurred many times. This sequence joins TRBV7-9 and TRBJ2-7; D is possibly TRBD2 (7 bases). Germline V gene sequence: CDR1 SEHNR, CDR2 FQNEAQ (reference sequence). The length of the CDR3 is 16 residues. V dropped 5 bases and J dropped 7 bases, with 24 bases sitting between them. The CDR3 DNA sequence: TGTGCCAGCAGCCCCCGAACTATAAAGGGGGGGAGAGAGCAGTACTTC. Residues: CASSPRTIKGGREQYF.

This clonotype was counted at least ten times. The chain is built from TRBV19 and TRBJ1-6; no clear D gene. Trimming took off 5 bases at V and 8 bases at J, with 10 bases between the two ends. The CDR3 runs 13 residues. The germline V gene encodes CDR1 LNHDA and CDR2 SQIVND (reference sequence). This chain's CDR3 is CASSPGPDSPLHF. The CDR3 DNA follows: TGTGCCAGTAGTCCTGGACCGGATTCACCCCTCCACTTT.

This sequence joins TRBV12-3 or TRBV12-4 and TRBJ2-1, with D possibly being TRBD2 (7 bases). The CDR3 length is 14 residues. Trimming stripped 3 bases from V and 5 bases from J, with 11 bases between. The CDR3 loop is CASSLRGGDNEQFF. CDR3 DNA: TGTGCCAGCAGTTTGAGAGGGGGGGACAATGAGCAGTTCTTC.

In its sample, this clonotype was seen a few times. This rearrangement joins TRBV2 to TRBJ2-7; TRBD1 might be the D (5 bases). V dropped 7 bases and J dropped 0 bases, with 10 bases sitting between them. Germline CDR1 reads SNHLY; CDR2 reads FYNNEI. The CDR3 totals 13 residues. CDR3 protein: CASKAGRSYEQYF. The CDR3, as DNA: TGTGCCAGCAAGGCAGGGCGCTCCTACGAGCAGTACTTC.

This clonotype was detected many times. This chain joins TRBV7-2 and TRBJ1-1; D call uncertain. V gave up 1 base and J gave up 2 bases, with 5 bases separating them. Germline loops: CDR1 SGHTA, CDR2 FQGNSA. This CDR3 spans 13 amino acids. The CDR3 reads CASSLDTNTEAFF. For the CDR3, the DNA is TGTGCCAGCAGCTTAGACACAAACACTGAAGCTTTCTTT.

This clonotype was counted a few times. This chain uses TRBV5-1 with TRBJ2-3; D assignment may be TRBD1 or TRBD2 (5 bases each). CDR1 SGHRS and CDR2 YFSETQ come from the germline V gene. The CDR3 sequence is 16 residues long. V shed 0 bases and J shed 2 bases, with 13 bases lying between them. In DNA form, the CDR3 reads TGCGCCAGCAGCTTGGTAGGGGACCCCTTCACAGATACGCAGTATTTT. Translated, it gives CASSLVGDPFTDTQYF.

This sequence joins TRBV5-4 and TRBJ2-7; weak D call: TRBD1 (6 bases). This CDR3 has 14 residues. Looked up from germline, CDR1 is SGHNT and CDR2 is YYREEE (reference sequence). Trimming stripped 4 bases from V and 6 bases from J, with 17 bases between. The CDR3 DNA follows: TGTGCCAGCAGCGTACAGGGACACGCAGCCGAGCAGTACTTC. It translates to CASSVQGHAAEQYF.

This clonotype was counted only a few times. This chain links TRBV19 with TRBJ2-2, with 9 positions matching TRBD2. CDR1 and CDR2 (germline): LNHDA, SQIVND (reference sequence). This CDR3 contains 19 residues. Unmatched junction bases numbered 16, after V lost 6 bases and J lost 2 bases. The CDR3 loop is CASRRWAGGPFVNTGELFF. CDR3 nucleotides: TGTGCCAGTAGAAGATGGGCGGGAGGGCCTTTCGTAAACACCGGGGAGCTGTTTTTT.

The J gene is TRBJ1-1, the V gene TRBV7-2, with D possibly matching TRBD1 (5 bases). This CDR3 is built from 15 residues. V gave up 2 bases and J gave up 3 bases, with 13 bases separating them. In germline, CDR1 is SGHTA, CDR2 FQGNSA. CDR3 nucleotides: TGTGCCAGCAGCTTAAATTGGCAGGGTTACACTGAAGCTTTCTTT. This codes for CASSLNWQGYTEAFF.

There are many counts of this clonotype. The chain joins TRBV7-2 to TRBJ2-1; possibly TRBD2 for D (6 bases). V lost 4 bases, J lost 4 bases, and 11 bases lay in between. Germline lookup yields CDR1 SGHTA and CDR2 FQGNSA. The CDR3 runs to 14 residues. The CDR3 protein is CASSSEGGYNEQFF. CDR3 DNA: TGTGCCAGCAGCTCTGAGGGAGGTTACAATGAGCAGTTCTTC. Full variable domain (remainder filled in from reference TRBV7-2 and TRBJ2-1): GAGVSQSPSNKVTEKGKDVELRCDPISGHTALYWYRQSLGQGLEFLIYFQGNSAPDKSGLPSDRFSAERTGGSVSTLTIQRTQQEDSAVYLCASSSEGGYNEQFFGPGTRLTVL.

In its sample, this clonotype was seen a few times. The chain has TRBV6-5 and TRBJ2-7, with TRBD2 as a possible D gene (6 bases). Per the germline V gene, CDR1 is MNHEY and CDR2 is SVGAGI. The length of the CDR3 is 16 residues. The V and J ends lost 6 bases and 0 bases respectively, with 18 bases between them. CDR3 nucleotides: TGTGCCAGCAGAGTGACGTTGCGGGGCAGCTCCTACGAGCAGTACTTC. Amino acids: CASRVTLRGSSYEQYF.

In this sample, this clonotype turned up many times. The chain carries TRBV4-3 and TRBJ1-6; D unclear. This CDR3 is 13 amino acids long. Deletions cut 1 base from V and 6 bases from J, with 4 bases between. In germline, CDR1 is LGHNA, CDR2 YSLEER. For the CDR3, the DNA is TGCGCCAGCAGCCAAGGGGCTAATTCACCCCTCCACTTT. It is translated as CASSQGANSPLHF.

By frequency in the sample, this clonotype is large. This chain uses TRBV2 with TRBJ2-4; the D gene could be TRBD1 or TRBD2 (5 bases each). The germline V and J ends were trimmed by 4 bases and 7 bases, with 14 bases remaining between them. Germline lookup yields CDR1 SNHLY and CDR2 FYNNEI. CDR3 length: 14 amino acids. CDR3 DNA sequence: TGTGCCAGCAGTGCTGGGGACCCGAGGAACATTCAGTACTTC. Amino acids: CASSAGDPRNIQYF.

At least ten counts were recorded for this clonotype. The rearrangement joins TRBV10-2 to TRBJ1-2; maybe TRBD1 (6 bases). Per germline, CDR1 WSHSY and CDR2 SAAADI. Trimming took off 8 bases at V and 4 bases at J, with 14 bases between the two ends. The length of the CDR3 is 13 residues. The CDR3, as DNA: TGCGCCAGCGTCAGGGGACCGAGCTATGGCTACACCTTC. Encoded protein: CASVRGPSYGYTF.

This clonotype has ten or more counts. The chain has TRBV5-1 and TRBJ2-7, with TRBD2 matching 10 bases. The length of the CDR3 is 15 residues. V gave up 3 bases and J gave up 5 bases; unmatched junction bases: 8. CDR1 is SGHRS and CDR2 is YFSETQ in the germline V gene. In DNA form, the CDR3 reads TGCGCCAGCAGCTATCTAGCGGGGGCAACGGACGAGCAGTACTTC. It translates to CASSYLAGATDEQYF.